This TCR beta chain was retrieved from a study of blood T cell repertoires in COVID-19. Turning to the study itself: T cells, B-cell-depleted T cells, or PBMCs provided the cDNA or gDNA that served as material.

Participants came from about 23 US areas, aged roughly 18 to 90 years. Symptom resolution, clearance, or two negative PCRs marked donors in Cohort 3 as recovered. The junction had 6 bases not matched to a gene; V was cut back by 10 bases and J by 2 bases. Germline V lookup: CDR1 MGHDK, CDR2 SYGVNS. CDR3 size: 14 residues. Per the study methods: Reference gene primer amplification gave nucleated cell count estimates. TCRdb's table, derived via immunoSEQ multiplex PCR, lists solely in-frame clones and lacks some. V and J calls plus clone size are reproduced from that table; the DNA served to infer D and trimming. The table lists about 250,000 clones, approximately 90% of them singletons.

The sequencing input was PBMCs or T cells enriched from blood (not recorded which). This sequence was found in a woman aged 45 to 65 who had recovered from COVID-19. V is TRBV25-1 and J is TRBJ2-2, with 8 bases lining up with TRBD1. The chain's CDR3 is CATMTGENTGELFF. The CDR3 DNA is TGTGCCACCATGACAGGGGAAAACACCGGGGAGCTGTTTTTT.